This T cell receptor (beta chain) comes out of a study of blood T cell repertoires in COVID-19. CDR1 and CDR2 from the germline V gene are GTSNPN and SVGIG (reference sequence). Deletions cut 0 bases from V and 7 bases from J, with 16 bases between. The CDR3 extends over 14 amino acids. Profiling relied on immunoSEQ multiplex PCR, and the TCRdb table lists in-frame clones only, not all of them. This sample has around 170,000 clones; 80% occur once, and the top ten carry 13% to 15%. Participant age was about 18 to 89 years, and participants resided in around 24 US areas. This sequence originates from a man aged 55 to 70 who had been exposed to COVID-19. The V gene is TRBV30, the J gene TRBJ2-7; TRBD1 might be the D (6 bases). Sequenced material: PBMCs or T cells enriched from blood (not recorded which). In DNA, the CDR3 is TGTGCCTGGAGTGTAACAGCAGGGGAAAGGGAGCAGTACTTC. Protein sequence: CAWSVTAGEREQYF.